This T cell receptor beta chain appears in the sequencing data of a study of blood T cells in healthy people across ages. Comment on this clonotype: Its antigen is still unknown.

For the second PCR, which ran for roughly 7 to 11 cycles, a sample-barcoded 5' primer and a J-beta primer mix were used. TCRdb reanalysed the 5' RACE reads using MiXCR and keeps one entry per CDR3 protein. The repertoire holds approximately 780,000 distinct CDR3 sequences, with roughly 25% as singletons. Points from the study as a whole: Long-lived donors exceeded aged donors in naive CD4+ cells and diversity.

This CDR3 region has 13 residues. V gave up 6 bases and J gave up 5 bases; unmatched junction bases: 7. The V gene's germline CDR1 is SGDLS and CDR2 YYNGEE. The same data also contributed to another study, on T cells of mothers and their children. That report notes: In each mother, TCR beta CDR3 reads exceeded 9.5 million; in each child, they numbered several million. Mother-child pairs who were related displayed a slightly higher overlap than unrelated pairs, a difference that was non-significant. There was no detection of any persistent microchimeric T cell clones.

V gene TRBV9 combines with J gene TRBJ2-5; 7 nucleotides match TRBD1. The receptor's source is a boy aged 5 to 17 in good health. The sequencing sample was made of blood. The DNA for the CDR3 is TGTGCCAGCACTAGGGGGCCCGGGGAGACCCAGTACTTC. Translation: CASTRGPGETQYF.